Here is one TCR beta chain with its context. This entry comes from a study of blood T cell repertoires in COVID-19. This CDR3 has 14 residues. In germline, CDR1 is SGHRS, CDR2 YFSETQ. V trimming: 4 bases; J trimming: 4 bases; junction bases outside the gene matches: 7. The repertoire was sequenced with immunoSEQ multiplex PCR; TCRdb's copy has only in-frame clones and lacks some. The sample holds under 450,000 clones; around nine tenths are singletons and the top ten take roughly 7.2%. The sequence came from a woman aged 55-75 years with COVID-19, enrolled during active disease. J is TRBJ2-5 and V is TRBV5-1, with 7 bases lining up with TRBD2. The material sequenced was peripheral blood. CDR3 region: CASSPGTGGETQYF. DNA of the CDR3: TGCGCCAGCAGCCCCGGAACGGGGGGAGAGACCCAGTACTTC.